This TCR beta chain was recorded in a study of OX40 agonist ivuxolimab in advanced cancers. V shed 0 bases and J shed 4 bases, with 20 bases lying between them. This CDR3 region has 18 residues. Germline values: CDR1 SGHNT, CDR2 YYREEE (reference sequence). Method: immunoSEQ multiplex PCR; TCRdb's copy keeps in-frame clones and lacks some. Among over 50,000 clones listed, 92% were seen once. The gene calls are TRBV5-4 and TRBJ2-1, with D unresolved. The TCR was taken from an adult with an advanced solid tumor such as melanoma, head and neck, liver or kidney cancer. The sequencing here drew on CD4+ or CD8+ T cells sorted from blood, taken in a trial of the OX40 agonist ivuxolimab. The CDR3 DNA sequence: TGTGCCAGCAGCTTGGAAATAAGGTCTGCGAACGAGTACAATGAGCAGTTCTTC. Translation gives CASSLEIRSANEYNEQFF.